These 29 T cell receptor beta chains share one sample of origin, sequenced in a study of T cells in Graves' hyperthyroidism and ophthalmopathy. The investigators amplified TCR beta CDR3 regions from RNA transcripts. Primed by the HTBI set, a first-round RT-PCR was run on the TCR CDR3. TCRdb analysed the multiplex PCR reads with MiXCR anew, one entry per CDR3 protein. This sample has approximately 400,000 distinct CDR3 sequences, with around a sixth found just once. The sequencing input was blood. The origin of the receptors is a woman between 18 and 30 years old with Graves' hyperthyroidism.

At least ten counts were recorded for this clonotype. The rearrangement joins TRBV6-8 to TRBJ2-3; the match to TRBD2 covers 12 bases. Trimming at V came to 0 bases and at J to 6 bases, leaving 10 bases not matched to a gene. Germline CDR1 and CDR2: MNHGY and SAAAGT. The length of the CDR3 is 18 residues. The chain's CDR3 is CASSYSAALTSGSDTQYF. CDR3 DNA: TGTGCCAGCAGTTACTCGGCCGCCCTGACTAGCGGGAGCGATACGCAGTATTTT.

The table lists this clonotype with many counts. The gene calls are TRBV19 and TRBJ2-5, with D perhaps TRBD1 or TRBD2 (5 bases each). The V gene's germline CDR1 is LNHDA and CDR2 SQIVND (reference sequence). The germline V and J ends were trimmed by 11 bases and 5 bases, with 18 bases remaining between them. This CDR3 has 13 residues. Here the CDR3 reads CALTGDPPETQYF. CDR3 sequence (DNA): TGTGCCTTGACCGGGGACCCTCCGGAGACCCAGTACTTC.

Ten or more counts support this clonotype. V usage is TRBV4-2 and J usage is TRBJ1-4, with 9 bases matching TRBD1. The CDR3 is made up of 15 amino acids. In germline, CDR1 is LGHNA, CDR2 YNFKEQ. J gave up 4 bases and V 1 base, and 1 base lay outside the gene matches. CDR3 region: CASSQGQGDNEKLFF. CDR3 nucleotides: TGTGCCAGCAGCCAAGGACAGGGGGATAATGAAAAACTGTTTTTT.

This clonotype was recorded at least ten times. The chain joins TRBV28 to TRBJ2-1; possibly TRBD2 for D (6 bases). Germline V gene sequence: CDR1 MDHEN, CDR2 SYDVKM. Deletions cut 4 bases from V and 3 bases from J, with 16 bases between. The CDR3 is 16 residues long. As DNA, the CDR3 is TGTGCCAGCAGTTACTCGGGAGTCAGAAGCTACAATGAGCAGTTCTTC. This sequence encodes CASSYSGVRSYNEQFF.

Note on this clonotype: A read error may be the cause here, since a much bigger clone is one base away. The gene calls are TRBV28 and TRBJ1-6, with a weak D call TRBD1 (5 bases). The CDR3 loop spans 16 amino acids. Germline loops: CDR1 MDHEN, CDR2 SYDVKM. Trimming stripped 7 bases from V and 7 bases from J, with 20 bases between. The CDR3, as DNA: TGTGCCAGCAATCCGCAGGGACGGGGAATCAATTCACCCCTCCACTTT. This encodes CASNPQGRGINSPLHF.

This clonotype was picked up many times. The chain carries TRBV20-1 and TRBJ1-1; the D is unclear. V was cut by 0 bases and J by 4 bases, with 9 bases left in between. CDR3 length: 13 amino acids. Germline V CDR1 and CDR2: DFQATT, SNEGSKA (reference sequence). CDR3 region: CSARDFVATEAFF. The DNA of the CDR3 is TGCAGTGCTAGAGATTTCGTGGCCACTGAAGCTTTCTTT.

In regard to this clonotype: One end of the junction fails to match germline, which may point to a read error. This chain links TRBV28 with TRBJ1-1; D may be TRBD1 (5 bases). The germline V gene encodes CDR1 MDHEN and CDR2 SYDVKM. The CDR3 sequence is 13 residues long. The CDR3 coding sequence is TGTGCCAGCGCGGCCAGGGCTGTCACTGAGGCTTTCTTT. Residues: CASAARAVTEAFF.

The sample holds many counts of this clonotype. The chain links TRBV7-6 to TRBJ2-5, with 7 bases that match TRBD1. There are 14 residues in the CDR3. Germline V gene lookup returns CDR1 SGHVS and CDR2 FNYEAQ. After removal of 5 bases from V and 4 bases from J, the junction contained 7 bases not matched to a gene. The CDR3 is CASSPQGSAETQYF. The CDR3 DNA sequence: TGTGCCAGCAGCCCACAGGGGTCGGCAGAGACCCAGTACTTC. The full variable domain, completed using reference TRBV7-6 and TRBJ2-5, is GAGVSQSPRYKVTKRGQDVALRCDPISGHVSLYWYRQALGQGPEFLTYFNYEAQQDKSGLPNDRFSAERPEGSISTLTIQRTEQRDSAMYRCASSPQGSAETQYFGPGTRLLVL.

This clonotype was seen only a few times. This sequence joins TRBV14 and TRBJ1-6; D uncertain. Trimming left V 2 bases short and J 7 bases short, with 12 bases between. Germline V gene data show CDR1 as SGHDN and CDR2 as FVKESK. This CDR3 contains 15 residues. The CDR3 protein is CASSQWRSGNSPLHF. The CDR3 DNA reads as TGTGCCAGCAGCCAATGGAGATCCGGGAATTCACCCCTCCACTTT.

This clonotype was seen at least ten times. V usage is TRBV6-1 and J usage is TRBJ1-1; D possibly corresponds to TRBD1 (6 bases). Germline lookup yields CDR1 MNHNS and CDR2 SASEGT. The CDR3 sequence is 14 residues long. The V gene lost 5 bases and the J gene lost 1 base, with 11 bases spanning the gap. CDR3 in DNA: TGTGCCAGCAGTCCCGGGACACAGAACACTGAAGCTTTCTTT. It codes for CASSPGTQNTEAFF.

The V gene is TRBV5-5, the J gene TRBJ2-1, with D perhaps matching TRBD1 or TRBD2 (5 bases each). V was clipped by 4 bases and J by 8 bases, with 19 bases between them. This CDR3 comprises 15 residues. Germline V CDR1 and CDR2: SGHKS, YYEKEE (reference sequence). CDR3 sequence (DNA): TGTGCCAGCAGCCACGCTAGCTCCGAAGGGGATGAGCAGTTCTTC. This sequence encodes CASSHASSEGDEQFF. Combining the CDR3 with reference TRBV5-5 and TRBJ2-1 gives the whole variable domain DAGVTQSPTHLIKTRGQQVTLRCSPISGHKSVSWYQQVLGQGPQFIFQYYEKEERGRGNFPDRFSARQFPNYSSELNVNALLLGDSALYLCASSHASSEGDEQFFGPGTRLTVL.

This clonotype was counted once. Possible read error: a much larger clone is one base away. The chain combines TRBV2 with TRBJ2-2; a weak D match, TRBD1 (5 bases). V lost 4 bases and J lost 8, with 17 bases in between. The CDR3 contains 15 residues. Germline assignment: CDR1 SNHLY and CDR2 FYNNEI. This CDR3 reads CASSATVLRLGELFF. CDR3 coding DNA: TGTGCCAGCAGTGCGACAGTATTGCGCCTTGGGGAGCTGTTTTTT.

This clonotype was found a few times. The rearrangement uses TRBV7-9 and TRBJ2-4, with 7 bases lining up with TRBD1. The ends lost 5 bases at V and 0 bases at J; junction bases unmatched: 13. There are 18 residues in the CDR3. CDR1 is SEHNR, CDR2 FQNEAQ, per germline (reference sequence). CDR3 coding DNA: TGTGCCAGCAGCGGGTTGAACAGGGGAGATTTAGCCAAAAACATTCAGTACTTC. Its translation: CASSGLNRGDLAKNIQYF.

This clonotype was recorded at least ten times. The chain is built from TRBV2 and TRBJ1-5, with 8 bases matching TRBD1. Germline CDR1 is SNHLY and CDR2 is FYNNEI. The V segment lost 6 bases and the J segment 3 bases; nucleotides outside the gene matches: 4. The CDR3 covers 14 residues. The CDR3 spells CASSKTGANQPQHF. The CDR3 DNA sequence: TGTGCCAGCAGCAAGACAGGGGCCAATCAGCCCCAGCATTTT.

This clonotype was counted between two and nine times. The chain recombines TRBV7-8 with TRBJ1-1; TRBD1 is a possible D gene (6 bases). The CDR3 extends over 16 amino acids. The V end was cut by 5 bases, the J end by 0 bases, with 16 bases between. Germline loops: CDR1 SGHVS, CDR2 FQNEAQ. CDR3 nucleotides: TGTGCCAGCAGCGCCTCTACAGGGCGACTGAACACTGAAGCTTTCTTT. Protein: CASSASTGRLNTEAFF.

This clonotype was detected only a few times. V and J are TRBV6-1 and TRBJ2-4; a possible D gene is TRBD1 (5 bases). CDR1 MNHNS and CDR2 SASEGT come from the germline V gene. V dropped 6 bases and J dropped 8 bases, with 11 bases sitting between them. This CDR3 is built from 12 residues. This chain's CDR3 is CASSFQGDIQYF. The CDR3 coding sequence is TGTGCCAGCAGCTTTCAGGGTGACATTCAGTACTTC.

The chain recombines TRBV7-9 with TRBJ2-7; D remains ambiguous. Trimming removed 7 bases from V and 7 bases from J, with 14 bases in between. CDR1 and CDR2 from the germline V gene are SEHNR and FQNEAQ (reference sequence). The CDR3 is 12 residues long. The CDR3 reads CASTLGPGEQYF. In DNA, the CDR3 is TGTGCCAGCACCCTTGGACCTGGGGAGCAGTACTTC. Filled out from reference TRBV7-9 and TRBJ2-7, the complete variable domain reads DTGVSQNPRHKITKRGQNVTFRCDPISEHNRLYWYRQTLGQGPEFLTYFQNEAQLEKSRLLSDRFSAERPKGSFSTLEIQRTEQGDSAMYLCASTLGPGEQYFGPGTRLTVT.

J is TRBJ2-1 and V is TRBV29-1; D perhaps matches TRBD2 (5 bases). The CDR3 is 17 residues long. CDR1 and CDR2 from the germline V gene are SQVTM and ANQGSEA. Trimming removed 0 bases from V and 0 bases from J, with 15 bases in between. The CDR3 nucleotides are TGCAGCGTTGAAGAAGGAGACTACCCGAGCTCCTACAATGAGCAGTTCTTC. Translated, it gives CSVEEGDYPSSYNEQFF.

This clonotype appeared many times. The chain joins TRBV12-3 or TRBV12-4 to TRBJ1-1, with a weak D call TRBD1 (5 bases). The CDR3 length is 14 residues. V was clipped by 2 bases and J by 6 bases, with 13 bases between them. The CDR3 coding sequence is TGTGCCAGCAGTTTAACAGGTCCTGGGGCTGAAGCTTTCTTT. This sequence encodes CASSLTGPGAEAFF.

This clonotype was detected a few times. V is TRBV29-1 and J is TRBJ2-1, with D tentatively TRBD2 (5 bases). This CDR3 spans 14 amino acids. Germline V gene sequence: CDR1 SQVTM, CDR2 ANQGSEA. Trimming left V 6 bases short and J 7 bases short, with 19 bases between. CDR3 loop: CSVSGWGSGNEQFF. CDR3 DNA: TGCAGCGTGTCGGGATGGGGTTCGGGAAATGAGCAGTTCTTC.

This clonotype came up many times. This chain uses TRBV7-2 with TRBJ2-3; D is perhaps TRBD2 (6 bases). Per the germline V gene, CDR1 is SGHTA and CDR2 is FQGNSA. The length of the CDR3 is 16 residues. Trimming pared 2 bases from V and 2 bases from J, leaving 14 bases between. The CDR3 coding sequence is TGTGCCAGCAGCTTATTCGGGACTGACGTCACAGATACGCAGTATTTT. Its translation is CASSLFGTDVTDTQYF.

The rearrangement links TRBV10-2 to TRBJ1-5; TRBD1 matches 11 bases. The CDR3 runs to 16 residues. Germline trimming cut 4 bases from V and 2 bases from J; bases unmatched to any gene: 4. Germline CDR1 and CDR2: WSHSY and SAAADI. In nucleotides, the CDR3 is TGCGCCAGCAGTGGGACAGGGGGCGGGGGCAATCAGCCCCAGCATTTT. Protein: CASSGTGGGGNQPQHF.

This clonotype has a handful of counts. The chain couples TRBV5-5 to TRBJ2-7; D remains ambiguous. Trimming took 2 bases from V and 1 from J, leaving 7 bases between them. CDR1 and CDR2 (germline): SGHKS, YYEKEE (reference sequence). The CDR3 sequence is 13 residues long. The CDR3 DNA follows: TGTGCCAGCAGCTTAGACATGTCCTACGAGCAGTACTTC. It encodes CASSLDMSYEQYF.

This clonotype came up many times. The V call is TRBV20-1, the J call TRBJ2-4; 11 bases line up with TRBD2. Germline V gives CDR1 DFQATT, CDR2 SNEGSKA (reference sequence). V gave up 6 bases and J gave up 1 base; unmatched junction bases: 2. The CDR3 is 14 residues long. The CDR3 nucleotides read TGCAGTGCGAGGACTAGCGGGGCCAAAAACATTCAGTACTTC. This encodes CSARTSGAKNIQYF.

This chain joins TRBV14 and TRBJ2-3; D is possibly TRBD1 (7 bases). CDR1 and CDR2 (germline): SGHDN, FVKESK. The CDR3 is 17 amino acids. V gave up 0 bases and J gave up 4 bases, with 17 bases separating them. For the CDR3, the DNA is TGTGCCAGCAGCCAAGATCAGGGGGGTCGTTACTCAGATACGCAGTATTTT. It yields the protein CASSQDQGGRYSDTQYF.

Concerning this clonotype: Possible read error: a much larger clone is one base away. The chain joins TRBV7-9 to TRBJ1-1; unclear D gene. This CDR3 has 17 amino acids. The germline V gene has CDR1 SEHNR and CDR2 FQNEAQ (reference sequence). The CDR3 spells CASSLAERAGSNNEAFF. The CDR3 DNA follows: TGTGCCAGCAGCTTAGCCGAACGGGCAGGTAGTAACAATGAAGCTTTCTTT.

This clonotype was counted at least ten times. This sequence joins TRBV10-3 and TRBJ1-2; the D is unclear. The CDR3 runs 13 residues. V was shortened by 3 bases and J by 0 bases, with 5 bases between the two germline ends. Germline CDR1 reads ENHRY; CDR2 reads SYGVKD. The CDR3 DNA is TGTGCCATCAGTGAAGAGACTAACTATGGCTACACCTTC. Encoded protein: CAISEETNYGYTF.

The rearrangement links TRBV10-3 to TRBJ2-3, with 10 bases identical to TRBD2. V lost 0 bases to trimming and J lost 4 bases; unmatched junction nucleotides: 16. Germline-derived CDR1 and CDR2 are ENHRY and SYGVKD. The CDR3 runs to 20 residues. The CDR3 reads CAISESTPSGSVFGADTQYF. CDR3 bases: TGTGCCATCAGTGAGTCAACCCCTAGCGGGAGTGTCTTTGGGGCAGATACGCAGTATTTT.

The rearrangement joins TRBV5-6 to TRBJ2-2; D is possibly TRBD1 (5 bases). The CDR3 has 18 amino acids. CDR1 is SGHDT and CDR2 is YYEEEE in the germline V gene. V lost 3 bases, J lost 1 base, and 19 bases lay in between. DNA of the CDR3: TGTGCCAGCAGCTCAACCCCATGGACACTCAAGAACACCGGGGAGCTGTTTTTT. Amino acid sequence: CASSSTPWTLKNTGELFF. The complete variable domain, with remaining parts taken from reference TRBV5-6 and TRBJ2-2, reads DAGVTQSPTHLIKTRGQQVTLRCSPKSGHDTVSWYQQALGQGPQFIFQYYEEEERQRGNFPDRFSGHQFPNYSSELNVNALLLGDSALYLCASSSTPWTLKNTGELFFGEGSRLTVL.